One and the same sample provided the 24 T cell receptor beta chains below, sequenced in a study of regulatory T cells in long-lasting Graves disease. To make TCR beta libraries, researchers used iRepertoire HTBI primers and Arm-PCR of CDR3 regions. TCRdb called the multiplex PCR reads again in MiXCR, with one record for every CDR3 protein. Among 420,000 or so distinct CDR3 sequences listed, approximately 16% were seen once. Time point given: newly diagnosed GD, antithyroid drugs for less than 3 months. From PBMCs, RNA was extracted and then used to make the TCR library. The sample was also linked to a second study, of T cells in Graves' hyperthyroidism and ophthalmopathy.

This specimen consisted of peripheral blood mononuclear cells (PBMCs), obtained at new diagnosis, from a patient treated with antithyroid drugs. These receptors all come from a young woman with Graves disease.

This clonotype was observed a handful of times. The chain is built from TRBV20-1 and TRBJ2-1, with D possibly called TRBD1 or TRBD2 (5 bases each). The CDR3 loop spans 15 amino acids. Germline assignment: CDR1 DFQATT and CDR2 SNEGSKA (reference sequence). V was cut by 0 bases and J by 0 bases, with 9 bases left in between. CDR3 sequence (DNA): TGCAGTGCTAGAGATTTGAGGGGCTCCTACAATGAGCAGTTCTTC. It codes for CSARDLRGSYNEQFF.

The chain couples TRBV20-1 to TRBJ2-4; the D is unclear. The CDR3 has 14 residues. Germline CDR1 and CDR2: DFQATT and SNEGSKA (reference sequence). Trimming removed 6 bases at V and 5 bases at J, with 17 bases between. CDR3 region: CSAPAFPSENIQYF. The CDR3 DNA reads TGCAGTGCCCCTGCTTTTCCATCTGAAAACATTCAGTACTTC.

Only a few counts were recorded for this clonotype. V and J are TRBV29-1 and TRBJ2-1; D remains unclear. The V gene's germline CDR1 is SQVTM and CDR2 ANQGSEA. V dropped 6 bases and J dropped 0 bases, with 12 bases sitting between them. The CDR3 totals 14 residues. For the CDR3, the DNA is TGCAGCGTCTTCGGATGGAGCTCCTACAATGAGCAGTTCTTC. Its translation is CSVFGWSSYNEQFF.

This clonotype has ten or more counts. The chain recombines TRBV18 with TRBJ1-5; TRBD1 is a possible D gene (5 bases). The ends were cut back, 2 bases at V and 10 bases at J, with 12 bases in the middle. The CDR3 consists of 13 residues. Germline V gene data show CDR1 as KGHSH and CDR2 as LQKENI. The CDR3 protein is CASSPAGFRPQHF. The DNA of the CDR3 is TGTGCCAGCTCACCAGCAGGGTTCCGTCCCCAGCATTTT.

This clonotype was seen ten or more times. V and J are TRBV28 and TRBJ2-5; TRBD2 matches 9 bases. The germline V gene encodes CDR1 MDHEN and CDR2 SYDVKM. CDR3 length: 15 amino acids. The J segment lost 1 base and the V segment lost 4 bases, leaving 4 bases of the junction unmatched. The CDR3 coding sequence is TGTGCCAGCAGTTGGGGGACTAGCACCCAAGAGACCCAGTACTTC. Its protein product is CASSWGTSTQETQYF. Using reference TRBV28 and TRBJ2-5 for the parts outside the CDR3, the full variable domain is DVKVTQSSRYLVKRTGEKVFLECVQDMDHENMFWYRQDPGLGLRLIYFSYDVKMKEKGDIPEGYSVSREKKERFSLILESASTNQTSMYLCASSWGTSTQETQYFGPGTRLLVL.

Ten or more counts support this clonotype. The CDR3 sequence is CASSLPQGSGNQPQHF. Written as DNA, the CDR3 is TGTGCCAGCAGTTTACCACAGGGTTCCGGCAATCAGCCCCAGCATTTT. The rearrangement uses TRBV28 and TRBJ1-5; TRBD1 might be the D (6 bases). V was cut by 2 bases and J by 2 bases, with 13 bases left in between. CDR1 and CDR2 from the germline V gene are MDHEN and SYDVKM. This CDR3 has 16 amino acids.

This clonotype was seen ten or more times. The chain links TRBV28 to TRBJ2-5, with TRBD1 matching over 10 bases. J was trimmed by 5 bases and V by 5 bases; bases with no gene match: 8. CDR1 and CDR2 (germline): MDHEN, SYDVKM. This CDR3 spans 15 amino acids. CDR3 loop: CASSIDRGRGETQYF. In DNA, the CDR3 is TGTGCCAGCAGTATCGACAGGGGGCGAGGGGAGACCCAGTACTTC.

This clonotype was seen a handful of times. J is TRBJ1-1 and V is TRBV2, with a tentative D call TRBD1 (6 bases). The V gene's germline CDR1 is SNHLY and CDR2 FYNNEI. The CDR3 spans 13 residues. V was pared by 6 bases and J by 4 bases, with 12 bases between. CDR3 sequence: CASSQTGSTEAFF. In DNA, the CDR3 is TGTGCCAGCAGCCAAACAGGGTCCACTGAAGCTTTCTTT.

This chain uses TRBV20-1 with TRBJ1-1; TRBD1 matches at 9 bases. The CDR3 spans 13 residues. CDR1 and CDR2 (germline): DFQATT, SNEGSKA (reference sequence). In nucleotides, the CDR3 is TGCAGGTCACAGGGGGCGCGGGTCACTGAAGCTTTCTTT. Translation: CRSQGARVTEAFF.

This clonotype occurred a few times. The chain is built from TRBV28 and TRBJ2-1, with D maybe TRBD1 (5 bases). Per germline, CDR1 MDHEN and CDR2 SYDVKM. There are 15 residues in the CDR3. Trimming stripped 1 base from V and 10 bases from J, with 17 bases between. DNA of the CDR3: TGTGCCAGCAGTTTATATGGGGCCCTGGGGAACGAGCAGTTCTTC. As protein: CASSLYGALGNEQFF.

This clonotype was seen many times. V is TRBV6-5 and J is TRBJ2-1; D may be TRBD1 (6 bases). This CDR3 region has 17 residues. The V gene lost 0 bases and the J gene lost 3 bases, with 15 bases spanning the gap. CDR1 is MNHEY and CDR2 is SVGAGI in the germline V gene. The CDR3 here is CASSYSLHRVGYNEQFF. CDR3 nucleotides: TGTGCCAGCAGTTACTCACTGCACAGGGTAGGCTACAATGAGCAGTTCTTC.

This clonotype was recorded many times. This rearrangement joins TRBV11-1 to TRBJ1-6; D unclear. The CDR3 extends over 14 amino acids. Trimming shortened V by 2 bases and J by 6 bases, and 8 bases separated the two germline ends. CDR1 is SGHAT, CDR2 FQDESV, per germline (reference sequence). CDR3 protein: CASSLRPINSPLHF. DNA of the CDR3: TGTGCCAGCAGCTTACGCCCGATTAATTCACCCCTCCACTTT.

This rearrangement joins TRBV7-2 to TRBJ2-2; 13 bases agree with TRBD2. The length of the CDR3 is 17 residues. With 2 bases clipped from V and 6 bases from J, the junction kept 6 bases outside the gene matches. Germline CDR1 and CDR2: SGHTA and FQGNSA. This CDR3 is CASSLWGGLAGSGELFF. CDR3 bases: TGTGCCAGCAGCTTATGGGGGGGACTAGCGGGATCCGGGGAGCTGTTTTTT.

This clonotype has a count of ten or more. The chain has TRBV30 and TRBJ2-7; 7 bases map to TRBD1. This CDR3 has 13 residues. V dropped 1 base and J dropped 2; count of bases not matched to a gene: 2. From germline, CDR1 is GTSNPN and CDR2 SVGIG (reference sequence). The CDR3 DNA is TGTGCCTGGAGTGAAGACAGGGCCTACGAGCAGTACTTC. This codes for CAWSEDRAYEQYF.

This clonotype was counted many times. The chain employs TRBV2 and TRBJ2-1; D may match TRBD1 or TRBD2 (6 bases each). V dropped 3 bases and J dropped 12 bases, with 21 bases sitting between them. Germline V CDR1 and CDR2: SNHLY, FYNNEI. The CDR3 runs to 15 residues. The CDR3, as DNA: TGTGCCAGCAGTGAGGATAGTAAGGGGGGAAGTTGGCAGTTCTTC. The encoded protein is CASSEDSKGGSWQFF.

Many counts were recorded for this clonotype. V gene TRBV5-1 combines with J gene TRBJ2-3, with 7 bases lining up with TRBD2. J gave up 2 bases and V 6 bases, and 12 bases lay outside the gene matches. Germline V lookup: CDR1 SGHRS, CDR2 YFSETQ. The CDR3 is 16 amino acids. The CDR3 loop is CASNLMTSSNTDTQYF. The CDR3 nucleotides are TGCGCCAGCAACCTTATGACTAGCAGCAACACAGATACGCAGTATTTT.

This clonotype was seen at least ten times. The chain couples TRBV20-1 to TRBJ2-5; 12 positions agree with TRBD2. This CDR3 is built from 19 residues. The ends lost 3 bases at V and 1 base at J; junction bases unmatched: 15. CDR1 is DFQATT and CDR2 is SNEGSKA in the germline V gene (reference sequence). The CDR3 sequence is CSARSGPSGRGVPQETQYF. DNA for the CDR3: TGCAGTGCTAGGAGCGGGCCTAGCGGGAGGGGAGTCCCCCAAGAGACCCAGTACTTC.

The genes are TRBV19 and TRBJ2-7; D is ambiguous. V was clipped by 6 bases and J by 6 bases, with 15 bases between them. The CDR3 spans 13 residues. CDR1 is LNHDA and CDR2 is SQIVND in the germline V gene (reference sequence). The CDR3 sequence is CASSPSTLGEQYF. CDR3 DNA sequence: TGTGCCAGTAGCCCATCCACTCTCGGCGAGCAGTACTTC.

This clonotype was seen repeatedly, ten times or more. The gene calls are TRBV20-1 and TRBJ2-7; D is undetermined. This CDR3 has 13 residues. Germline CDR1 is DFQATT and CDR2 is SNEGSKA (reference sequence). V lost 1 base, J lost 2 bases, and 9 bases lay in between. CDR3 coding DNA: TGCAGTGCTAGAGCCAAGAGTACCTACGAGCAGTACTTC. Translation: CSARAKSTYEQYF.

This clonotype was found many times. The chain employs TRBV24-1 and TRBJ1-1; tentative D call: TRBD1 (5 bases). V shed 3 bases and J shed 5 bases, with 6 bases lying between them. The CDR3 covers 12 residues. Looked up from germline, CDR1 is KGHDR and CDR2 is SFDVKD. Written as DNA, the CDR3 is TGTGCCACCAGTGATCGGGGGACTGAAGCTTTCTTT. It encodes CATSDRGTEAFF.

Many counts were recorded for this clonotype. The chain recombines TRBV12-3 or TRBV12-4 with TRBJ2-1, with TRBD2 as a possible D gene (5 bases). V was shortened by 4 bases and J by 6 bases, with 25 bases between the two germline ends. The CDR3 runs 18 residues. Here the CDR3 reads CASSSPRPPGIAGNEQFF. Here the CDR3 DNA reads TGTGCCAGCAGTTCCCCTCGACCCCCGGGAATCGCAGGCAATGAGCAGTTCTTC.

This clonotype was observed a few times. The chain combines TRBV30 with TRBJ2-3, with 8 bases fitting TRBD1. Germline V gene sequence: CDR1 GTSNPN, CDR2 SVGIG (reference sequence). V shed 1 base and J 4 bases; nucleotides not matched to a gene: 10. This CDR3 has 16 residues. This CDR3 is CAWSAGTGKRADTQYF. In nucleotides, the CDR3 is TGTGCCTGGAGTGCCGGGACAGGAAAGCGTGCAGATACGCAGTATTTT.

This clonotype was seen many times. The chain is built from TRBV20-1 and TRBJ2-1; 10 nucleotides line up with TRBD2. Germline trimming cut 0 bases from V and 2 bases from J; bases unmatched to any gene: 4. Germline-derived CDR1 and CDR2 are DFQATT and SNEGSKA (reference sequence). The CDR3 is 16 amino acids. The CDR3 loop reads CSARDVTSGAYNEQFF. The CDR3 nucleotides are TGCAGTGCTAGAGATGTAACTAGCGGGGCCTACAATGAGCAGTTCTTC.

This clonotype occurred many times. The CDR3 here is CASSLVGVYNEQFF. The CDR3 nucleotides read TGTGCCAGCAGCTTAGTGGGGGTCTACAATGAGCAGTTCTTC. The chain has TRBV7-2 and TRBJ2-1; D possibly matches TRBD1 or TRBD2 (5 bases each). V lost 1 base to trimming and J lost 3 bases, with 7 bases between them. This CDR3 spans 14 amino acids. In germline, CDR1 is SGHTA, CDR2 FQGNSA.